These T cell receptor beta chains were read from a single sample in a study of blood T cell repertoires in COVID-19. Repertoires were generated with immunoSEQ multiplex PCR, while TCRdb's copy carries only in-frame clones and drops some. The profile shows a few hundred thousand clones, approximately 84% of them singletons. Sequencing input: peripheral blood. Receptor source: a woman in her twenties or thirties who had recovered from COVID-19. Each CDR3 is given with its conserved first and last residue. The order of the fields is clone size, D gene, J gene, V gene, CDR3 DNA, CDR3 protein. A D gene is named only where the DNA matches it firmly. For some rows the clone size is stated as once, few or many, or as a class when expanded; others skip it.

- | - | TRBJ2-7 | TRBV5-4 | TGTGCCAGCAGCCCGGAAGGAGGGGCCTACGAGCAGTACTTC | CASSPEGGAYEQYF
- | - | TRBJ2-5 | TRBV18 | TGTGCCAGCTCAACTCAGGGTCAGCAGTACTTC | CASSTQGQQYF
- | TRBD1 | TRBJ1-6 | TRBV28 | TGTGCCAGCAGCACGGTGACAGGGGTGTCCTATAATTCACCCCTCCACTTT | CASSTVTGVSYNSPLHF
- | - | TRBJ1-2 | TRBV2 | TGTGCCAGCAGGGGGCGGAGGGGCGATGGCTACACCTTC | CASRGRRGDGYTF
- | TRBD2 | TRBJ2-4 | TRBV2 | TGTGCCAGCATACTGAGGGGAGGGAGTAAAAACATTCAGTACTTC | CASILRGGSKNIQYF
- | TRBD1 | TRBJ2-7 | TRBV15 | TGTGCCACCAGCAGAGACCTCTATTGGGACAGGGGGCTGAGTAGCCCCGATGGGCAGTACTTC | CATSRDLYWDRGLSSPDGQYF
once | TRBD2 | TRBJ2-7 | TRBV29-1 | TGCAGCGTCGCCGACAGAGCGGGAGTAAGGTACGAGCAGTACTTC | CSVADRAGVRYEQYF
- | - | TRBJ1-5 | TRBV12-3/TRBV12-4 | TGTGCCAGCACTACGTTACTCAATCAGCCCCAGCATTTT | CASTTLLNQPQHF
- | - | TRBJ2-3 | TRBV9 | TGTGCCAGCAGCCTGGCAGACTTCACAGATACGCAGTATTTT | CASSLADFTDTQYF
- | TRBD1 | TRBJ2-7 | TRBV7-2 | TGTGCCAGCAGCATGGACAGGGCAAGGACCTACGAGCAGTACTTC | CASSMDRARTYEQYF
- | TRBD2 | TRBJ2-7 | TRBV19 | TGTGCCAGTAGTTCTGGGACTAGCGGGCCACCCTACGAGCAGTACTTC | CASSSGTSGPPYEQYF
- | TRBD1 | TRBJ1-2 | TRBV4-2 | TGTGCCAGCAGCCAAGACGGACAGGTGCCTAACTATGGCTACACCTTC | CASSQDGQVPNYGYTF
- | - | TRBJ2-7 | TRBV6-5 | TGTGCCAGCAGTTACCGGGAAAAATACGAGCAGTACTTC | CASSYREKYEQYF
- | TRBD2 | TRBJ2-1 | TRBV28 | TGTGCCAGCAGTGGGGGGAGCGGGGGATCCAATGAGCAGTTCTTC | CASSGGSGGSNEQFF
- | TRBD1 | TRBJ2-1 | TRBV27 | TGTGCCAGCAGTTTATGGACAGGGTCTAATGAGCAGTTCTTC | CASSLWTGSNEQFF
- | TRBD1 | TRBJ2-7 | TRBV29-1 | TGCAGCGTTGTGAAGGACAGGGGAGGCGAGCAGTACTTC | CSVVKDRGGEQYF
- | TRBD1 | TRBJ1-3 | TRBV5-1 | TGCGCCAGCAGCTCCTCGACAGGGGTTGGAAACACCATATATTTT | CASSSSTGVGNTIYF
- | TRBD2 | TRBJ2-7 | TRBV19 | TGTGCCAGTAGTATAGTTCCGGGACTAGGCTACGAGCAGTACTTC | CASSIVPGLGYEQYF
- | TRBD2 | TRBJ2-7 | TRBV5-1 | TGCGCCAGCAGCTGGGAAAGGGGTCACTTTGGACTAGCGGGAGGTGAAGAGCAGTACTTC | CASSWERGHFGLAGGEEQYF
- | - | TRBJ2-7 | TRBV6-5 | TGTGCCAGCAGCTACCTTAGCTCCTACGAGCAGTACTTC | CASSYLSSYEQYF
- | TRBD2 | TRBJ2-1 | TRBV15 | TGTGCCACCAGCAGCCTGCGGGGGAATTACAATGAGCAGTTCTTC | CATSSLRGNYNEQFF
- | - | TRBJ1-6 | TRBV6-6 | TGTGCCAGCAGTCTAGTTCCCGGGTCCTCCGGTAATTCACCCCTCCACTTT | CASSLVPGSSGNSPLHF
- | TRBD2 | TRBJ2-1 | TRBV29-1 | TGCAGCGGGAGGACTAGCGGGACGTCCTACAATGAGCAGTTCTTC | CSGRTSGTSYNEQFF
few | - | TRBJ2-1 | TRBV30 | TGTGCCTGGAGTGTCCTAGGAAACAATGAGCAGTTCTTC | CAWSVLGNNEQFF
- | - | TRBJ1-6 | TRBV21-1 | TGTGCCAGCAGCAAAGGAGGGGGGACAGGGGGGTGTAATTCACCCCTCCACTTT | CASSKGGGTGGCNSPLHF
- | - | TRBJ2-1 | TRBV7-9 | TGTGCCAGCAGCCCCCGGGGGTTGTCGTTCTCCTACAATGAGCAGTTCTTC | CASSPRGLSFSYNEQFF
- | TRBD1 | TRBJ2-7 | TRBV28 | TGTGCCAGCAGAACCTCGGGACAGCTCTACGAGCAGTACTTC | CASRTSGQLYEQYF
- | - | TRBJ2-7 | TRBV5-4 | TGTGCCAGCAGCTCTCTCCAGGGGACCTACGAGCAGTACTTC | CASSSLQGTYEQYF